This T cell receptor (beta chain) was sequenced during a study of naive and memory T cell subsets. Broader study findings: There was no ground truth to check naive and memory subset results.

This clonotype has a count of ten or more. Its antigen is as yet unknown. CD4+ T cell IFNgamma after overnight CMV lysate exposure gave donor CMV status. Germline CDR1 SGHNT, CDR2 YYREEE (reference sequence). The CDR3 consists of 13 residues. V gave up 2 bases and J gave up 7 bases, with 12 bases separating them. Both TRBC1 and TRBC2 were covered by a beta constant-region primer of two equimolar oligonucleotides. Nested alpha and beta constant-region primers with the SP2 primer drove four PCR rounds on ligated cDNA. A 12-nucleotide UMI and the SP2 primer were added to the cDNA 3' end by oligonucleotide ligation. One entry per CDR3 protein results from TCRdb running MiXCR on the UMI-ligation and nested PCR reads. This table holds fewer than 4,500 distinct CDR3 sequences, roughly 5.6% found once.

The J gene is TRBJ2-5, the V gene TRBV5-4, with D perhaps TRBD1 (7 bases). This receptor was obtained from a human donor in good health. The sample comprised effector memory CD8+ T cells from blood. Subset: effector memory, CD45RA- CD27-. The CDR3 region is CASSFDREVTQYF. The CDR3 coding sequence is TGTGCCAGCAGCTTCGACAGGGAGGTGACCCAGTACTTC.